This TCR beta chain was retrieved from a study of radiation and T cells in renal cell carcinoma. For the study at large: Nephrectomy followed 15 Gy stereotactic body radiation by 4 weeks. Overall study findings and caveats: No pretreatment tumor biopsies were available for baseline clonotypes.

The repertoire was sequenced with immunoSEQ multiplex PCR; TCRdb's copy has only in-frame clones and lacks some. The sample includes more than 75,000 clones, 65% to 90% of them seen just once. Stated time point: blood 2 weeks post-SBRT. Treatment indicated: 15 Gy SBRT to primary tumor, nephrectomy 4 weeks later. Comments on this clone: Its antigen remains unknown.

CDR1 SGHDT and CDR2 YYEEEE come from the germline V gene. The CDR3 spans 17 residues. J lost 5 bases, V lost 0 bases, and 11 bases had no gene match. This sequence originates from a woman aged 45-65 years with renal cell carcinoma. This rearrangement joins TRBV5-6 to TRBJ1-5; 7 nucleotides line up with TRBD1. The source material was blood, sampled from a patient whose treatment included radiotherapy and nephrectomy. CDR3 in DNA: TGTGCCAGCAGCTTGGATCGAGGCAGGGGGAGGGATCAGCCCCAGCATTTT. This encodes CASSLDRGRGRDQPQHF.